The entry below describes one T cell receptor (beta chain). The sample originates from a study of OX40 agonist ivuxolimab in advanced cancers. About the research overall: The study treated patients with ivuxolimab, an agonistic anti-OX40 (CD134) antibody.

The germline V gene encodes CDR1 SGHRS and CDR2 YFSETQ. Trimming took 4 bases from V and 0 from J, leaving 8 bases between them. The CDR3 loop spans 13 amino acids. Profiled with immunoSEQ multiplex PCR; TCRdb holds only in-frame clones, not every one. The sample yields about 64,000 clones, 75% to 90% seen once. Sample: CD4+ or CD8+ T cells sorted from blood, taken in a trial of the OX40 agonist ivuxolimab. The chain carries TRBV5-1 and TRBJ2-7, with D possibly being TRBD1 or TRBD2 (5 bases each). This TCR was recovered from an adult with an advanced solid tumor such as melanoma, head and neck, liver or kidney cancer. The CDR3 sequence is CASSGDRSYEQYF. For the CDR3, the DNA is TGCGCCAGCAGCGGGGACCGCTCCTACGAGCAGTACTTC. The full variable domain, in which reference TRBV5-1 and TRBJ2-7 provide the parts outside the CDR3, is KAGVTQTPRYLIKTRGQQVTLSCSPISGHRSVSWYQQTPGQGLQFLFEYFSETQRNKGNFPGRFSGRQFSNSRSEMNVSTLELGDSALYLCASSGDRSYEQYFGPGTRLTVT.